Below are 8 T cell receptor beta chains sequenced from a single sample in a study of long-term antiretroviral therapy in people with HIV. immunoSEQ v3.0 was run at survey level. Clones were sequenced by immunoSEQ multiplex PCR, and TCRdb holds only the in-frame ones, with some missing. Among more than 30,000 clones listed, roughly four fifths were seen once. The material sequenced was unsorted PBMCs, taken 0.4 years before starting antiretroviral therapy. Receptor source: a man aged 18 to 35 with HIV.

The chain has TRBV18 and TRBJ1-4; D not certain. This CDR3 is 16 amino acids long. V was shortened by 4 bases and J by 0 bases, with 12 bases between the two germline ends. Germline V gene lookup returns CDR1 KGHSH and CDR2 LQKENI. For the CDR3, the DNA is TGTGCCAGCTCACTCGACCACCCTGCAACTAATGAAAAACTGTTTTTT. Encoded protein: CASSLDHPATNEKLFF.

The chain combines TRBV10-3 with TRBJ2-5; 7 bases agree with TRBD2. The germline gives CDR1 ENHRY, CDR2 SYGVKD. Trimming removed 6 bases from V and 3 bases from J; junction bases left unmatched: 4. The CDR3 covers 13 residues. CDR3 protein: CAIREAGEETQYF. CDR3 bases: TGTGCCATCAGGGAGGCGGGAGAAGAGACCCAGTACTTC.

This chain links TRBV7-9 with TRBJ1-1; D is ambiguous. Germline CDR1 reads SEHNR; CDR2 reads FQNEAQ (reference sequence). Trimming took 1 base from V and 8 from J, leaving 17 bases between them. This CDR3 contains 15 residues. CDR3 DNA: TGTGCCAGCAGCTTAGAATCAGTCAGAGGATTAGAAGCTTTCTTT. Its protein product is CASSLESVRGLEAFF.

The gene calls are TRBV27 and TRBJ2-2; 10 positions match TRBD1. Per the germline V gene, CDR1 is MNHEY and CDR2 is SMNVEV (reference sequence). After removal of 5 bases from V and 9 bases from J, the junction contained 12 bases not matched to a gene. CDR3 length: 16 residues. This CDR3 reads CASSPTGTGAFRELFF. The CDR3 nucleotides are TGTGCCAGCAGTCCCACCGGGACAGGGGCGTTCAGGGAGCTGTTTTTT.

The chain joins TRBV10-2 to TRBJ2-5; no reliable D call. CDR3 size: 15 residues. Trimming left V 2 bases short and J 2 bases short, with 12 bases between. Germline V lookup: CDR1 WSHSY, CDR2 SAAADI. The CDR3 reads CASSEPLTRQETQYF. The CDR3 DNA reads as TGCGCCAGCAGTGAGCCTCTTACAAGACAAGAGACCCAGTACTTC.

The rearrangement joins TRBV28 to TRBJ2-7, with 11 bases matching TRBD2. With 4 bases clipped from V and 1 base from J, the junction kept 3 bases outside the gene matches. This CDR3 comprises 15 residues. Germline values: CDR1 MDHEN, CDR2 SYDVKM. CDR3 loop: CASSSLAGASYEQYF. The CDR3 DNA follows: TGTGCCAGCAGTTCACTAGCGGGGGCTTCCTACGAGCAGTACTTC.

The gene calls are TRBV5-4 and TRBJ1-1, with D possibly TRBD1 on 5 matching bases. Germline lookup yields CDR1 SGHNT and CDR2 YYREEE (reference sequence). Trimming shortened V by 2 bases and J by 0 bases, and 11 bases separated the two germline ends. This CDR3 has 15 residues. CDR3 loop: CASSFGGPMNTEAFF. DNA for the CDR3: TGTGCCAGCAGCTTTGGGGGACCTATGAACACTGAAGCTTTCTTT.

The table lists this clone with a few counts. One end of the junction is discordant with germline, which a read error may explain. The chain carries TRBV5-5 and TRBJ2-3; D gene unclear. Germline CDR1 reads SGHKS; CDR2 reads YYEKEE (reference sequence). This CDR3 is 15 amino acids long. The chain's CDR3 is CASSQDMVGTDTQYF. DNA for the CDR3: TGCGCCAGCAGCCAAGACATGGTAGGGACAGATACGCAGTATTTT. The full variable domain, rest sourced from reference TRBV5-5 and TRBJ2-3, is DAGVTQSPTHLIKTRGQQVTLRCSPISGHKSVSWYQQVLGQGPQFIFQYYEKEERGRGNFPDRFSARQFPNYSSELNVNALLLGDSALYLCASSQDMVGTDTQYFGPGTRLTVL.